The 21 T cell receptor beta chains presented below share a single source sample, sequenced in a study of T cell responses to AZD1222 COVID-19 vaccine. Profiled with immunoSEQ multiplex PCR; TCRdb holds only in-frame clones, not every one. The sample gives under 200,000 clones, about nine tenths of which show up once; roughly 1.6% is in the top ten. Sequencing was performed on peripheral blood, taken on day 0 of AZD1222 vaccination. The receptor set was obtained from an adult in good health.

The V gene is TRBV11-3, the J gene TRBJ2-3, with 8 bases that match TRBD1. With 4 bases clipped from V and 3 bases from J, the junction kept 6 bases outside the gene matches. Germline V gene sequence: CDR1 SGHNT, CDR2 YENEEA. There are 15 residues in the CDR3. The CDR3 region has the DNA TGTGCCAGCAGCTGGCAGGGGGCAGGTACAGATACGCAGTATTTT. Translating it yields CASSWQGAGTDTQYF.

V usage is TRBV28 and J usage is TRBJ1-6; D is undetermined. The CDR3 runs to 16 residues. Germline lookup yields CDR1 MDHEN and CDR2 SYDVKM. V was trimmed by 4 bases and J by 6 bases, leaving 16 bases between them. The CDR3 DNA sequence: TGTGCCAGCAGTTCTTCTCGACACTCGACTAATTCACCCCTCCACTTT. Protein: CASSSSRHSTNSPLHF.

This sequence joins TRBV4-3 and TRBJ2-3; D is perhaps TRBD2 (5 bases). There are 16 residues in the CDR3. The germline V gene has CDR1 LGHNA and CDR2 YSLEER. V was shortened by 1 base and J by 3 bases, with 14 bases between the two germline ends. The CDR3 DNA reads TGCGCCAGCAGCCAAGGGCGGCCCCCGGGGACAGATACGCAGTATTTT. The encoded protein is CASSQGRPPGTDTQYF.

This rearrangement joins TRBV19 to TRBJ2-2; 10 positions match TRBD1. V shed 5 bases and J 5 bases; nucleotides not matched to a gene: 8. The CDR3 loop spans 16 amino acids. The germline V gene encodes CDR1 LNHDA and CDR2 SQIVND (reference sequence). Here the CDR3 reads CASSLVPGQGTGELFF. DNA of the CDR3: TGTGCCAGTAGTCTTGTCCCGGGACAGGGGACCGGGGAGCTGTTTTTT.

The CDR3 loop reads CAYSRGNTIYF. The CDR3 DNA follows: TGTGCCTATTCAAGAGGAAACACCATATATTTT. The V call is TRBV30, the J call TRBJ1-3; D uncertain. The CDR3 length is 11 residues. The V gene's germline CDR1 is GTSNPN and CDR2 SVGIG (reference sequence). V was trimmed by 7 bases and J by 4 bases, leaving 8 bases between them.

V and J are TRBV30 and TRBJ1-4; D remains ambiguous. CDR1 and CDR2 (germline): GTSNPN, SVGIG (reference sequence). CDR3 length equals 13 residues. Trimming cost V 0 bases and J 5 bases, with 7 bases left between them. CDR3 protein: CAWSVGGNEKLFF. In DNA form, the CDR3 reads TGTGCCTGGAGTGTGGGAGGAAATGAAAAACTGTTTTTT.

V and J are TRBV4-1 and TRBJ2-2; TRBD1 is a possible D gene (5 bases). Germline lookup yields CDR1 MGHRA and CDR2 YSYEKL. Trimming stripped 6 bases from V and 2 bases from J, with 16 bases between. The length of the CDR3 is 16 residues. The CDR3 DNA follows: TGCGCCAGCAGTCGAGACAGAGTTTTTAACACCGGGGAGCTGTTTTTT. It is translated as CASSRDRVFNTGELFF.

The chain has TRBV11-2 and TRBJ2-7, with D hard to call. The V and J ends lost 3 bases and 4 bases respectively, with 13 bases between them. Germline V gene data show CDR1 as SGHAT and CDR2 as FQNNGV. This CDR3 is built from 14 residues. The CDR3 sequence: CASSFRLEKYEQYF. For the CDR3, the DNA is TGTGCCAGCAGCTTTAGGCTGGAGAAGTACGAGCAGTACTTC.

The rearrangement links TRBV28 to TRBJ1-2; TRBD1 matches 8 bases. CDR3 length: 14 residues. Trimming took 7 bases from V and 1 from J; bases not matched to a gene: 5. Germline V gene sequence: CDR1 MDHEN, CDR2 SYDVKM. The CDR3 spells CASTPGQDNYGYTF. The CDR3 coding sequence is TGTGCCAGCACACCGGGACAGGATAACTATGGCTACACCTTC.

The gene calls are TRBV6-5 and TRBJ1-3; TRBD1 matches 7 bases. This CDR3 is built from 13 residues. Trimming took 7 bases from V and 5 from J; bases not matched to a gene: 5. Germline assignment: CDR1 MNHEY and CDR2 SVGAGI. The CDR3 sequence is CASNSGQRNTIYF. The CDR3 DNA sequence: TGTGCCAGCAATTCGGGACAGCGAAACACCATATATTTT.

The V and J genes are TRBV6-5 and TRBJ2-7; D gene uncertain. The CDR3 runs to 13 residues. V dropped 6 bases and J dropped 3 bases, with 12 bases sitting between them. Germline V gives CDR1 MNHEY, CDR2 SVGAGI. CDR3 amino acids: CASSSDPGYEQYF. DNA of the CDR3: TGTGCCAGCAGCTCCGACCCGGGCTACGAGCAGTACTTC.

The chain links TRBV10-3 to TRBJ2-7; TRBD1 matches 9 bases. Germline loops: CDR1 ENHRY, CDR2 SYGVKD. Germline trimming cut 7 bases from V and 3 bases from J; bases unmatched to any gene: 16. This CDR3 comprises 17 residues. CDR3 in DNA: TGTGCCATCAAAACTTCAGGTGAGGGGACAGGGATCTACGAGCAGTACTTC. As protein: CAIKTSGEGTGIYEQYF.

The genes are TRBV5-6 and TRBJ1-2, with 9 positions matching TRBD1. The germline CDR1 and CDR2 sequences are SGHDT and YYEEEE. The J segment lost 2 bases and the V segment lost 4 bases, leaving 3 bases of the junction unmatched. The CDR3 sequence is 14 residues long. The CDR3 DNA is TGTGCCAGCAGCCTGGACAGGGGCAACTATGGCTACACCTTC. It encodes CASSLDRGNYGYTF.

The chain joins TRBV9 to TRBJ2-3; tentative D call: TRBD1 (5 bases). V lost 0 bases to trimming and J lost 1 base, with 9 bases between them. The CDR3 length is 15 residues. Germline V gene data show CDR1 as SGDLS and CDR2 as YYNGEE. CDR3 nucleotides: TGTGCCAGCAGCGTAGCTTTACAGGGCACAGATACGCAGTATTTT. This translates into CASSVALQGTDTQYF.

This sequence joins TRBV12-3 or TRBV12-4 and TRBJ2-5, with TRBD2 as a possible D gene (6 bases). Trimming shortened V by 6 bases and J by 2 bases, and 10 bases separated the two germline ends. The length of the CDR3 is 13 residues. This CDR3 reads CASSLGLQETQYF. The CDR3 DNA is TGTGCCAGCAGCCTGGGACTTCAAGAGACCCAGTACTTC.

V usage is TRBV5-1 and J usage is TRBJ2-7; tentatively, D is TRBD2 (7 bases). The CDR3 length is 15 residues. Trimming removed 1 base at V and 9 bases at J, with 20 bases between. Per germline, CDR1 SGHRS and CDR2 YFSETQ. The CDR3 DNA sequence: TGCGCCAGCAGCTTGCGGGGGGCTGCAGAACTCGGGCAGTACTTC. It translates to CASSLRGAAELGQYF.

CDR3 residues: CASSSHYRDGAEAFF. As DNA, the CDR3 is TGTGCCAGCAGTTCCCACTACAGGGATGGGGCTGAAGCTTTCTTT. This chain connects TRBV27 to TRBJ1-1, with a weak D call TRBD1 (6 bases). Germline CDR1 is MNHEY and CDR2 is SMNVEV (reference sequence). Trimming cost V 4 bases and J 6 bases, with 18 bases left between them. The CDR3 runs 15 residues.

The J gene is TRBJ1-2, the V gene TRBV28; D gene ambiguous. Germline assignment: CDR1 MDHEN and CDR2 SYDVKM. Deletions cut 6 bases from V and 4 bases from J, with 15 bases between. The CDR3 totals 14 residues. CDR3 sequence (DNA): TGTGCCAGCAGCCCACAGTTGGCCCTCTATGGCTACACCTTC. Encoded protein: CASSPQLALYGYTF.

The chain has TRBV5-1 and TRBJ1-1, with a possible D match to TRBD1 (6 bases). The CDR3 contains 14 residues. Trimming shortened V by 0 bases and J by 8 bases, and 14 bases separated the two germline ends. Germline V gene data show CDR1 as SGHRS and CDR2 as YFSETQ. CDR3 residues: CASSLAGQGSEAFF. CDR3 bases: TGCGCCAGCAGCTTGGCGGGACAAGGCTCCGAAGCTTTCTTT. Variable domain in full (rest from reference TRBV5-1 and TRBJ1-1): KAGVTQTPRYLIKTRGQQVTLSCSPISGHRSVSWYQQTPGQGLQFLFEYFSETQRNKGNFPGRFSGRQFSNSRSEMNVSTLELGDSALYLCASSLAGQGSEAFFGQGTRLTVV.

The J gene is TRBJ2-5, the V gene TRBV2; weak D call: TRBD1 (5 bases). This CDR3 is built from 13 residues. The germline V gene has CDR1 SNHLY and CDR2 FYNNEI. The V end lost 6 bases, the J end lost 1 base, and 9 bases lay between the germline ends. The CDR3, as DNA: TGTGCCAGCAGCCAACAGGTCCAAGAGACCCAGTACTTC. Amino acids: CASSQQVQETQYF.

The V gene is TRBV6-5, the J gene TRBJ1-1, with D perhaps TRBD1 (6 bases). The CDR3 length is 15 residues. Germline CDR1 and CDR2: MNHEY and SVGAGI. Deletions cut 5 bases from V and 1 base from J, with 14 bases between. This chain's CDR3 is CASSPPRGQNTEAFF. As DNA, the CDR3 is TGTGCCAGCAGTCCCCCTCGGGGGCAGAACACTGAAGCTTTCTTT.